This entry features one TCR beta chain sequence. CDR1 is KGHSH and CDR2 is LQKENI in the germline V gene. The CDR3 sequence is 13 residues long. V was shortened by 2 bases and J by 10 bases, with 9 bases between the two germline ends. Some clones are missing from TCRdb's copy, which holds only in-frame ones; the method was immunoSEQ multiplex PCR. Among over 200,000 clones listed, 92% were seen once. The data are from a study of blood T cell repertoires in COVID-19. Study as a whole: Sources were T cells, B-cell-depleted T cells, or PBMCs; the material itself was cDNA or gDNA.

The TCR originated in a man aged 30 to 39 with acute or convalescent COVID-19. The specimen sequenced was peripheral blood. The chain has TRBV18 and TRBJ1-6, with D perhaps TRBD1 (5 bases). The CDR3 sequence: CASSPGGSSPLHF. The CDR3 DNA reads as TGTGCCAGCTCACCAGGGGGGAGCTCACCCCTCCACTTT.